One sample yielded the 17 T cell receptor beta chains listed below, sequenced in a study of T cell responses to AZD1222 COVID-19 vaccine. The assay was immunoSEQ multiplex PCR, and TCRdb's table has in-frame clones only and misses some. The data hold around 150,000 clones, with 90% to 95% observed a single time. Sequenced here: peripheral blood, sampled 28 days after the second AZD1222 dose. Receptors were obtained from an adult who received the AZD1222 COVID-19 vaccine.

The rearrangement links TRBV2 to TRBJ1-5; no firm D call. V was cut by 5 bases and J by 0 bases, with 8 bases left in between. Germline V CDR1 and CDR2: SNHLY, FYNNEI. This CDR3 is 14 amino acids long. The CDR3 spells CASSSTVSNQPQHF. Here the CDR3 DNA reads TGTGCCAGCAGTTCTACGGTTAGCAATCAGCCCCAGCATTTT.

The rearrangement uses TRBV6-5 and TRBJ1-1; no clear D gene. The length of the CDR3 is 13 residues. V shed 3 bases and J shed 2 bases, with 7 bases lying between them. Looked up from germline, CDR1 is MNHEY and CDR2 is SVGAGI. In nucleotides, the CDR3 is TGTGCCAGCAGTTATAAGGCAAACACTGAAGCTTTCTTT. Its translation is CASSYKANTEAFF.

The rearrangement joins TRBV12-3 or TRBV12-4 to TRBJ2-3; D is possibly TRBD1 (6 bases). Deletions cut 7 bases from V and 6 bases from J, with 14 bases between. The CDR3 contains 13 residues. CDR3 in DNA: TGTGCCAGCACCCTGAACAGGGCCGATACGCAGTATTTT. It translates to CASTLNRADTQYF.

The chain combines TRBV9 with TRBJ1-2, with 11 bases aligning to TRBD1. Germline loops: CDR1 SGDLS, CDR2 YYNGEE. After removal of 0 bases from V and 0 bases from J, the junction contained 10 bases not matched to a gene. The CDR3 is made up of 19 amino acids. CDR3 sequence reads: CASSVAGTGGHLTNYGYTF. CDR3 nucleotides: TGTGCCAGCAGCGTAGCTGGGACAGGGGGTCACCTTACTAACTATGGCTACACCTTC.

The rearrangement joins TRBV5-4 to TRBJ2-1, with TRBD1 matching 10 bases. The CDR3 length is 15 residues. Germline assignment: CDR1 SGHNT and CDR2 YYREEE (reference sequence). V was clipped by 2 bases and J by 5 bases; unmatched bases: 4. The CDR3 coding sequence is TGTGCCAGCAGCTTAGGACAGGGGGTCCACAATGAGCAGTTCTTC. Amino acid sequence: CASSLGQGVHNEQFF.

The CDR3 DNA sequence: TGCAGTGCCCTTTTAGGGGAGCAGTTCTTC. Protein: CSALLGEQFF. The V and J genes are TRBV20-1 and TRBJ2-1; no reliable D call. V was shortened by 6 bases and J by 10 bases, with 10 bases between the two germline ends. The CDR3 runs to 10 residues. Germline CDR1 reads DFQATT; CDR2 reads SNEGSKA (reference sequence).

This rearrangement joins TRBV12-3 or TRBV12-4 to TRBJ1-1; no clear D. There are 13 residues in the CDR3. V lost 10 bases and J lost 2, with 14 bases in between. This chain's CDR3 is CAIVDYINTEAFF. The CDR3 nucleotides are TGTGCCATCGTAGATTATATAAACACTGAAGCTTTCTTT.

The rearrangement uses TRBV11-3 and TRBJ1-6; D gene uncertain. CDR1 and CDR2 (germline): SGHNT, YENEEA. V dropped 0 bases and J dropped 4 bases, with 16 bases sitting between them. The length of the CDR3 is 18 residues. This CDR3 reads CASSLDQGGSRYNSPLHF. CDR3 nucleotides: TGTGCCAGCAGCTTAGATCAAGGCGGCAGCCGTTATAATTCACCCCTCCACTTT.

The V and J genes are TRBV2 and TRBJ1-4; 7 bases align to TRBD1. CDR1 is SNHLY and CDR2 is FYNNEI in the germline V gene. The CDR3 runs 15 residues. Trimming took 2 bases from V and 7 from J; bases not matched to a gene: 7. CDR3 coding DNA: TGTGCCAGCAGTGAAAGCGGGACAGTTTTTGAAAAACTGTTTTTT. This sequence encodes CASSESGTVFEKLFF. The full variable domain, with the rest looked up from reference TRBV2 and TRBJ1-4, is EPEVTQTPSHQVTQMGQEVILRCVPISNHLYFYWYRQILGQKVEFLVSFYNNEISEKSEIFDDQFSVERPDGSNFTLKIRSTKLEDSAMYFCASSESGTVFEKLFFGSGTQLSVL.

The CDR3 is CAWSGGQGDYGYTF. CDR3 coding DNA: TGTGCCTGGAGTGGGGGACAGGGGGACTATGGCTACACCTTC. The chain joins TRBV30 to TRBJ1-2, with TRBD1 matching 11 bases. The CDR3 totals 14 residues. The V and J ends lost 1 base and 3 bases, in that order; junction bases with no gene match: 1. The germline V gene has CDR1 GTSNPN and CDR2 SVGIG (reference sequence).

In this sample, this clone turned up once. The chain recombines TRBV30 with TRBJ1-1; D unresolved. Germline loops: CDR1 GTSNPN, CDR2 SVGIG (reference sequence). Trimming cost V 4 bases and J 4 bases, with 16 bases left between them. This CDR3 is built from 14 residues. CDR3 sequence reads: CAWTIGFLGTEAFF. The CDR3 DNA reads TGTGCCTGGACTATAGGCTTCCTAGGCACTGAAGCTTTCTTT.

The chain employs TRBV7-9 and TRBJ1-4; weak D call: TRBD1 (6 bases). Trimming stripped 7 bases from V and 7 bases from J, with 19 bases between. CDR1 is SEHNR and CDR2 is FQNEAQ in the germline V gene (reference sequence). The CDR3 contains 15 residues. For the CDR3, the DNA is TGTGCCAGCAACTCAGTGGAGGGGGGAGGTGAAAAACTGTTTTTT. Protein sequence: CASNSVEGGGEKLFF.

The chain links TRBV6-1 to TRBJ1-5; possibly TRBD1 for D (6 bases). V gave up 3 bases and J gave up 6 bases, with 18 bases separating them. The CDR3 loop spans 16 amino acids. Germline V CDR1 and CDR2: MNHNS, SASEGT. The CDR3 DNA is TGTGCCAGCAGTGAGGGGGTCTGGGTAGGGGGTCAGCCCCAGCATTTT. Translation: CASSEGVWVGGQPQHF.

The gene calls are TRBV6-2 or TRBV6-3 and TRBJ1-4; D remains unclear. Germline assignment: CDR1 MNHEY and CDR2 SVGEGT. V was cut by 4 bases and J by 6 bases, with 12 bases left in between. There are 14 residues in the CDR3. CDR3 protein: CASSFPGRDEKLFF. CDR3 nucleotides: TGTGCCAGCAGTTTCCCGGGGAGAGATGAAAAACTGTTTTTT.

The V and J genes are TRBV5-8 and TRBJ1-5, with D perhaps TRBD1 (6 bases). Germline CDR1 SGHTS, CDR2 YDEGEE. CDR3 length equals 17 residues. Trimming stripped 0 bases from V and 0 bases from J, with 13 bases between. DNA for the CDR3: TGTGCCAGCAGCTTGGCCGGGGGCCCTTATAGCAATCAGCCCCAGCATTTT. It codes for CASSLAGGPYSNQPQHF.

The CDR3 is CASSRDLEADTQYF. The CDR3 DNA reads TGCGCCAGTTCCAGGGACCTAGAGGCGGATACGCAGTATTTT. V is TRBV5-1 and J is TRBJ2-3; D assignment may be TRBD1 or TRBD2 (5 bases each). Trimming shortened V by 8 bases and J by 6 bases, and 19 bases separated the two germline ends. There are 14 residues in the CDR3. The V gene's germline CDR1 is SGHRS and CDR2 YFSETQ.

In this sample, this clone turned up once. The chain carries TRBV25-1 and TRBJ2-1; 7 bases fit TRBD2. The germline gives CDR1 MGHDK, CDR2 SYGVNS. After removal of 3 bases from V and 12 bases from J, the junction contained 5 bases not matched to a gene. There are 12 residues in the CDR3. The CDR3 region is CASSEGGGRQFF. CDR3 bases: TGTGCCAGCAGTGAGGGCGGGGGACGGCAGTTCTTC.